Sequencing of this T cell receptor (beta chain) was carried out in a study of T cells in Graves' hyperthyroidism and ophthalmopathy. Broader study findings: Blood also held most thyroid clonotypes expanded beyond 0.001.

TCR beta CDR3 region amplification was performed from RNA transcripts. In the first-round RT-PCR of the TCR CDR3, the HTBI primer set was used. TCRdb processed the multiplex PCR reads anew with MiXCR; each CDR3 protein has one entry. The data show 500,000 to 750,000 distinct CDR3 sequences, 11% to 15% seen once. This clonotype appeared many times. Antigen specificity is unknown. Trimming removed 0 bases at V and 4 bases at J, with 8 bases between. This CDR3 comprises 14 residues. Per the germline V gene, CDR1 is SGHNT and CDR2 is YENEEA. Under 3 months was the duration of disease in ophthalmopathy patients, who also had a Clinical Activity Score of at least 3 and a NOSPECS grade of at least 4. Thyroid ultrasound, orbital computed tomography, clinical symptoms, and serum thyroxine and TRAb underpinned diagnoses.

The chain joins TRBV11-3 to TRBJ2-3; D uncertain. The sequence was obtained from a woman in her late teens or twenties with Graves' ophthalmopathy. What was sequenced was blood. In DNA, the CDR3 is TGTGCCAGCAGCTTAGATCTCCGGGCAGATACGCAGTATTTT. Translation gives CASSLDLRADTQYF.